Listed below are T cell receptor beta chains from one sample, sequenced in a study of cytomegalovirus exposure and HLA in healthy donors. TCRdb keeps only in-frame clones here, not all; method: immunoSEQ multiplex PCR. The table records 300,000 or so clones, approximately 86% of them present only once. The sample taken for sequencing was PBMCs. These receptors were collected from a young man in good health and CMV-seronegative. Each CDR3 is given with its conserved first and last residue. Fields, in order: clone size, V gene, J gene, CDR3 protein. The size field is filled for only some rows; it gives once, few, many or a size class.

-	TRBV18	TRBJ1-4	CASSPGPNEKLFF
-	TRBV2	-	CASSGTGDQEYEQYF
-	TRBV6-6	TRBJ1-2	CASSMGHSPGYTF
-	TRBV6-1	TRBJ2-7	CASSTPGLLSYEQYF
-	TRBV9	TRBJ2-7	CASSVDGGAAEQYF
-	TRBV5-1	TRBJ1-1	CASSAGGGTGTEAFF
-	TRBV6-1	TRBJ2-3	CASSELAGGVRDTQYF
few	TRBV7-9	TRBJ2-4	CASSYTGTTGRYF
-	TRBV4-1	TRBJ2-3	CASSQTGTDTQYF
-	TRBV5-1	TRBJ1-3	CASSLDPGRNTIYF
-	TRBV21-1	TRBJ2-7	CASSKTGQPYEQYF
-	TRBV19	TRBJ2-1	CASRTTGISYNEQFF
-	TRBV5-4	TRBJ1-2	CASSLFSGNIGYTF
-	TRBV7-2	TRBJ1-2	CASSFYREGGYTF
-	TRBV12-5	TRBJ2-1	CASGKPIASGVYNEQFF
-	TRBV5-1	TRBJ2-5	CASSGLTGTQETQYF
-	TRBV19	TRBJ2-5	CASSILAGGRSETQYF
-	TRBV5-1	TRBJ2-7	CASSRDRRYYEQYF
-	TRBV18	TRBJ2-7	CASSPPDSLYEQYF
few	TRBV14	TRBJ1-3	CASSQEGDRPSGNTIYF
-	TRBV5-4	TRBJ2-7	CASSSPSSYEQYF
-	TRBV9	TRBJ1-6	CASSVGQGRSPLHF
-	TRBV27	TRBJ1-4	CASSRTGREKLFF
-	TRBV5-1	TRBJ2-7	CASSLGREQYF
-	TRBV6-5	TRBJ2-5	CASSYLYRQETQYF
once	TRBV10-2	TRBJ1-6	CASSFTDRGNSPLHF
-	TRBV4-1	TRBJ1-1	CASSEKQGVDEAFF
-	TRBV6-6	TRBJ2-7	CASSYGGQGILNEQYF
once	TRBV5-1	TRBJ2-5	CASSPWTGGQETQYF
-	TRBV4-1	TRBJ1-5	CASSPTGTGGGEPQHF
-	TRBV5-1	TRBJ2-7	CASTGTGGPYEQYF
-	TRBV19	TRBJ1-5	CASSSIGSRDQSQHF
-	TRBV7-6	TRBJ1-6	CASSLDPWTTGTGTTGNSPLHF
-	TRBV11-2	TRBJ2-5	CASSHGASGKETQYF
-	TRBV9	TRBJ2-3	CASSVGTSTDTQYF
once	TRBV9	TRBJ2-7	CASSPEGIAGDEQYF
-	TRBV29-1	TRBJ2-2	CSAGLEGVPGELFF
-	TRBV12-1	TRBJ2-7	CASSSGTTGATYEQYF
-	TRBV5-6	TRBJ1-2	CASSLDRVWGYTF
-	TRBV21-1	TRBJ2-3	CASSNGRSAGGLDTQYF
-	TRBV27	TRBJ2-7	CASTSSRTYEQYF
few	TRBV25-1	TRBJ1-1	CASSSGQRAEAFF
-	TRBV4-1	TRBJ2-5	CASSQDPGGLSETQYF
-	TRBV23-1	TRBJ2-7	CASSLTDRQGPSYEQYF
-	TRBV4-1	TRBJ2-3	CASSQDPTASGVADTQYF
-	TRBV23-1	TRBJ2-2	CASSPKPGQQTNTGELFF
-	TRBV18	TRBJ2-5	CASSPGRETQYF
-	TRBV29-1	TRBJ2-5	CSVGVSGRAKQETQYF
-	TRBV6-6	TRBJ1-5	CASSYSIPIEPQHF
-	TRBV7-2	TRBJ2-7	CASSLGSTGAYEQYF
-	TRBV6-5	TRBJ1-6	CASSYEGYNSPLHF